This T cell receptor (beta chain) comes out of a study of cytomegalovirus exposure and HLA in healthy donors. General study findings and limits: Subsequent analysis of the 110 or so validation repertoires found a tendency for first-cohort TCR clusters to co-occur.

This CDR3 is built from 17 residues. A word on this clone: The antigen remains unidentified.

The repertoire was sequenced with immunoSEQ multiplex PCR; TCRdb's copy has only in-frame clones and lacks some. The sample shows around 250,000 clones, roughly 91% of them seen only once. Separate from the 666-subject first cohort, the approximately 120-subject validation cohort was the one that the donors belonged to. The chain couples TRBV21-1 to TRBJ2-7; TRBD1 was called by the table and not checked on the DNA. TRBV21-1 is a recognized pseudogene. Input material: PBMCs. The source is a woman aged 30 to 39 in good health and CMV-seronegative. The CDR3 reads CASSNPCRTNGIYEQYF. Written as DNA, the CDR3 is TGTGCCAGCAGCAATCCATGCCGGACAAATGGGATCTACGAGCAGTACTTC.